This T cell receptor beta chain is drawn from a study of tumor-infiltrating lymphocytes in localized non-small cell lung cancer. Study at large: Several tumor histologies, both smoking statuses, and some post-neoadjuvant chemotherapy samples were included.

In the case of this clone: Its antigen remains unknown.

Study observations and caveats: IM1 and IM2 tumors showed no difference in T-cell fraction. Different pieces of the same tissue went to different assays, confounding technical variation with intratumor heterogeneity. Higher tumor T cell infiltration than in uninvolved lung was supported by TCRbeta sequencing.

TCRdb keeps only in-frame clones here, not all; method: immunoSEQ multiplex PCR. The table records approximately 17,000 clones, about 65% of them present only once. The CDR3 spans 12 residues. The V end was cut by 6 bases, the J end by 5 bases, with 7 bases between. CDR1 and CDR2 (germline): MNHNY, SVGAGI (reference sequence). The sample taken for sequencing was lung tumor tissue. The chain employs TRBV6-6 and TRBJ2-2; a possible D gene is TRBD2 (5 bases). The receptor was derived from a human donor with non-small cell lung cancer. CDR3 sequence reads: CASRGLTGELFF. CDR3 DNA: TGTGCCAGCAGAGGACTGACCGGGGAGCTGTTTTTT.